This TCR beta chain was sequenced in a study of CD8+CD57+ T cells in acquired aplastic anemia. CDR3 and TCR beta VDJ profiling relied on genomic DNA as the template. Each CDR3 protein is one row after TCRdb ran MiXCR on the reads. The table lists about 180,000 distinct CDR3 sequences, around 50% of them singletons. The CDR3 covers 14 residues. The V gene's germline CDR1 is SGHVS and CDR2 FQNEAQ. V shed 5 bases and J shed 0 bases, with 8 bases lying between them. Individuals selected for sequencing had exhibited CD8+CD57+ cell expansion on flow cytometry. Patients had not yet gotten any therapy when their blood was taken for sampling.

What was sequenced was sorted CD4+, CD8+, or CD8+CD57+ T cells (not recorded which) from PBMCs. The rearrangement links TRBV7-8 to TRBJ1-5; D is unclear. The clonotype was recovered from a human donor with aplastic anemia. This chain's CDR3 is CASSAKVSNQPQHF. CDR3 in DNA: TGTGCCAGCAGCGCTAAAGTTAGCAATCAGCCCCAGCATTTT.